This T cell receptor (beta chain) was captured by sequencing in a study of T cell repertoires in aging, cancer and after chemotherapy. About the study: Chronic lymphocytic leukemia patients on fludarabine- or bendamustine-based regimens gave paired samples before and after chemotherapy. Findings and caveats of the study: Across the chemotherapy interval, each cancer cohort showed higher median generation probability, suggesting thymic rebound. Thymic emigration or peripheral T cell expansion may be impaired by lymphoid organ infiltration in hematological cancer.

V was clipped by 8 bases and J by 5 bases, with 11 bases between them. This CDR3 is 12 amino acids long. Germline V CDR1 and CDR2: LGHNA, YSLEER. This clonotype is labeled as medium-sized. Its target is not known. Peripheral blood genomic DNA, not sorted cells or RNA, was the template. A mixed TRB-A/B primer pool amplified rearranged TRB by multiplex touch-down PCR. TCRdb reprocessed the multiplex PCR reads via MiXCR and lists one record per CDR3 protein. The sample consists of about 240 distinct CDR3 sequences, about 19% of them appearing once. V and J are TRBV4-3 and TRBJ2-3; no definite D call. Sequenced sample: blood. The TCR sequence derives from a human donor with a blood cancer. The donor label of this sample is uncertain. CDR3 sequence (DNA): TGCGCCAGCTCCCCATCTGGAGATACGCAGTATTTT. It encodes CASSPSGDTQYF.